The 18 T cell receptor beta chains given below trace back to one sample, sequenced in a study of blood T cells in healthy people across ages. Through a sample-barcoded 5' primer and a J-beta primer mix, a second PCR was run for roughly 6 to 11 cycles. Each CDR3 protein gets one entry after TCRdb re-called the 5' RACE reads with MiXCR. The sample records hundreds of thousands of distinct CDR3 sequences, less than 60% being singletons. Sample: blood. These TCRs come from a man at least 80 years old in good health.

J is TRBJ2-1 and V is TRBV9; D not resolved. V lost 2 bases to trimming and J lost 10 bases, with 19 bases between them. CDR3 length equals 15 residues. CDR1 and CDR2 (germline): SGDLS, YYNGEE. The CDR3 region is CASSVSEGYLYEQFF. The CDR3 DNA sequence: TGTGCCAGCAGCGTTAGTGAAGGGTATCTCTACGAGCAGTTCTTC.

The chain has TRBV11-3 and TRBJ2-5; D gene uncertain. V was pared by 3 bases and J by 2 bases, with 4 bases between. CDR3 length: 12 amino acids. Germline V gene lookup returns CDR1 SGHNT and CDR2 YENEEA. This chain's CDR3 is CASSFQQETQYF. As DNA, the CDR3 is TGTGCCAGCAGCTTCCAACAAGAGACCCAGTACTTC.

As for this clonotype: A much larger clonotype is one base distant, so this may be a read error. Here the CDR3 reads CAGSQAPGYEQYF. The CDR3 DNA reads TGTGCCGGCAGCCAAGCCCCAGGGTACGAGCAGTACTTC. The chain links TRBV7-9 to TRBJ2-7; weak D call: TRBD1 (5 bases). The CDR3 sequence is 13 residues long. Germline V gene sequence: CDR1 SEHNR, CDR2 FQNEAQ (reference sequence).

The chain has TRBV4-3 and TRBJ2-5, with D possibly matching TRBD1 (6 bases). The CDR3 contains 15 residues. Germline V gives CDR1 LGHNA, CDR2 YSLEER. V was shortened by 0 bases and J by 11 bases, with 19 bases between the two germline ends. Here the CDR3 DNA reads TGCGCCAGCAGCCAAGAGACGTTTGTGACAGGCAAGCAGTACTTC. This sequence encodes CASSQETFVTGKQYF.

As for this clonotype: The junction and the germline gene differ at one end; a read error may be behind it. The chain is built from TRBV5-6 and TRBJ2-1; TRBD2 agrees at 10 bases. CDR3 length equals 14 residues. In germline, CDR1 is SGHDT, CDR2 YYEEEE. This chain's CDR3 is CASVGLASSNEQFF. DNA of the CDR3: TGTGCCAGCGTGGGACTAGCGTCCTCCAATGAGCAGTTCTTC. The full variable domain, rest sourced from reference TRBV5-6 and TRBJ2-1, is DAGVTQSPTHLIKTRGQQVTLRCSPKSGHDTVSWYQQALGQGPQFIFQYYEEEERQRGNFPDRFSGHQFPNYSSELNVNALLLGDSALYLCASVGLASSNEQFFGPGTRLTVL.

The CDR3 nucleotides are TGTGCCAGCAGCCGAAGCATTAACTCCTACAATGAGCAGTTCTTC. Translation gives CASSRSINSYNEQFF. The chain joins TRBV5-6 to TRBJ2-1, with D uncertain. Trimming pared 4 bases from V and 0 bases from J, leaving 11 bases between. Germline V gene data show CDR1 as SGHDT and CDR2 as YYEEEE. The CDR3 extends over 15 amino acids. Complete variable domain (other parts from reference TRBV5-6 and TRBJ2-1): DAGVTQSPTHLIKTRGQQVTLRCSPKSGHDTVSWYQQALGQGPQFIFQYYEEEERQRGNFPDRFSGHQFPNYSSELNVNALLLGDSALYLCASSRSINSYNEQFFGPGTRLTVL.

This clonotype appeared a single time. This rearrangement joins TRBV9 to TRBJ2-2; 9 bases map to TRBD1. Germline V gene data show CDR1 as SGDLS and CDR2 as YYNGEE. The CDR3 contains 18 residues. The J segment lost 2 bases and the V segment lost 3 bases, leaving 11 bases of the junction unmatched. CDR3 DNA sequence: TGTGCCAGCAGCGAGGGACAGGGCACGGCGGCTAACACCGGGGAGCTGTTTTTT. Amino acid sequence: CASSEGQGTAANTGELFF. The full variable domain, completed using reference TRBV9 and TRBJ2-2, is DSGVTQTPKHLITATGQRVTLRCSPRSGDLSVYWYQQSLDQGLQFLIQYYNGEERAKGNILERFSAQQFPDLHSELNLSSLELGDSALYFCASSEGQGTAANTGELFFGEGSRLTVL.

The gene calls are TRBV20-1 and TRBJ2-7; 8 nucleotides agree with TRBD1. The J segment lost 7 bases and the V segment lost 3 bases, leaving 8 bases of the junction unmatched. The CDR3 loop spans 13 amino acids. Germline V gives CDR1 DFQATT, CDR2 SNEGSKA (reference sequence). CDR3 sequence reads: CSASDRGTGEQYF. For the CDR3, the DNA is TGCAGTGCTAGCGACAGGGGTACGGGGGAGCAGTACTTC.

J is TRBJ2-1 and V is TRBV5-1; 11 bases line up with TRBD1. Trimming removed 4 bases from V and 7 bases from J; junction bases left unmatched: 7. In germline, CDR1 is SGHRS, CDR2 YFSETQ. The CDR3 loop spans 15 amino acids. The CDR3 DNA reads as TGCGCCAGCAGCCCGGCGGGGACAGGGGGGAATGAGCAGTTCTTC. It is translated as CASSPAGTGGNEQFF.

This clonotype was observed a handful of times. The chain recombines TRBV29-1 with TRBJ1-6; 9 nucleotides line up with TRBD1. The germline CDR1 and CDR2 sequences are SQVTM and ANQGSEA. CDR3 size: 13 residues. The CDR3 bases are TGCGCATCCGGGACAGGGCGGGATTCACCCCTCCACTTT. Translated: CASGTGRDSPLHF.

This clonotype occurred many times. This sequence joins TRBV6-2 or TRBV6-3 and TRBJ2-3; TRBD2 matches 13 bases. V gave up 6 bases and J gave up 7 bases; unmatched junction bases: 7. This CDR3 contains 15 residues. Germline CDR1 reads MNHEY; CDR2 reads SVGEGT. Here the CDR3 DNA reads TGTGCCAGCAGCCGACCGGGACTAGCGGGACATACGCAGTATTTT. Residues: CASSRPGLAGHTQYF.

The chain uses TRBV6-4 and TRBJ1-5; TRBD1 might be the D (6 bases). The V gene lost 0 bases and the J gene lost 3 bases, with 21 bases spanning the gap. Germline CDR1 and CDR2: MRHNA and SNTAGT. The CDR3 runs 19 residues. The CDR3 region is CASSDSGALRGKYNQPQHF. The CDR3 DNA sequence: TGTGCCAGCAGTGACTCAGGCGCGCTTAGGGGGAAGTACAATCAGCCCCAGCATTTT.

A remark on this clonotype: At one end, the junction sequence differs from germline, possibly due to a read error. This chain connects TRBV14 to TRBJ2-3, with unresolved D. From germline, CDR1 is SGHDN and CDR2 FVKESK. The CDR3 totals 17 residues. CDR3 sequence (DNA): TGTGCCAGCAGCCAAGAGGCAACGGGTATTAGCACAGATACACAGTATTTT. Protein product: CASSQEATGISTDTQYF.

The V and J genes are TRBV6-6 and TRBJ1-5; D gene uncertain. There are 14 residues in the CDR3. Trimming took 5 bases from V and 7 from J, leaving 15 bases between them. Looked up from germline, CDR1 is MNHNY and CDR2 is SVGAGI (reference sequence). CDR3 sequence: CASSRAPSRQPQHF. The CDR3 nucleotides are TGTGCCAGCAGTAGGGCCCCATCTAGGCAGCCCCAGCATTTT.

There are a few counts of this clonotype. The V and J genes are TRBV20-1 and TRBJ2-5; TRBD1 matches at 7 bases. The CDR3 spans 15 residues. Germline-derived CDR1 and CDR2 are DFQATT and SNEGSKA (reference sequence). Losses at the gene ends were 3 bases for V and 0 bases for J; bases not matched to a gene: 7. Here the CDR3 DNA reads TGCAGTGCTAGCCCGGGACAGACGTACCAAGAGACCCAGTACTTC. Translated, it gives CSASPGQTYQETQYF.

A note on this clonotype: A much larger clone lies a single base off, so this may be a read error. This chain joins TRBV7-2 and TRBJ1-6; D unresolved. V was clipped by 5 bases and J by 8 bases, with 10 bases between them. CDR3 length: 13 residues. Per the germline V gene, CDR1 is SGHTA and CDR2 is FQGNSA. DNA for the CDR3: TGTGCCAGCAGCCCCCCAGCGTATTCACCCCTCCACTTT. This translates into CASSPPAYSPLHF.

This clonotype appeared once. Its ends do not fully match the called genes, so a read error is possible. J is TRBJ2-6 and V is TRBV12-3 or TRBV12-4; D tentatively reads TRBD1 or TRBD2 (5 bases each). This CDR3 has 14 residues. The CDR3 DNA reads as TGTGCCAGCAGTTCTAGCTCTGGGGCCGACGTCCTGACTTTC. Residues: CASSSSSGADVLTF.

The rearrangement joins TRBV5-1 to TRBJ2-1; the D gene is possibly TRBD2 (5 bases). V was cut by 1 base and J by 6 bases, with 11 bases left in between. CDR3 length equals 14 residues. Germline values: CDR1 SGHRS, CDR2 YFSETQ. CDR3 amino acids: CASSLTRSVNEQFF. The CDR3, as DNA: TGCGCCAGCAGCTTGACTAGGAGTGTCAATGAGCAGTTCTTC.